The rows below give T cell receptor beta chains drawn from one sample of a study of T-cell reconstitution after alpha-beta-depleted transplantation in children. TCRdb used MiXCR to reprocess the PCR reads, holding one entry per CDR3 protein. The sample yields fewer than 700,000 distinct CDR3 sequences, 10% to 15% seen once. The sequencing here drew on PBMCs, mostly from graft donor cells, taken 360 days after TCRalphabeta/CD19-depleted stem cell transplant. These receptors all stem from a male patient aged 10 to 17 who had a stem cell transplant for acute myeloid leukemia, so the T cells may come from the graft donor. CDR3s include the opening cysteine and the closing phenylalanine or tryptophan. D genes are given only for firm matches. Not every row has a clone size; where given, it reads once, few, many or a size class.

CDR3 DNA,CDR3 protein,D gene,V gene,clone size,J gene
TGTGCCAGCAGTTTAACTTTAGCGAACACTGAAGCTTTCTTT,CASSLTLANTEAFF,-,TRBV12-3/TRBV12-4,-,TRBJ1-1
TGTGCCAGCAGTAGCCAGGGAGGCAATCAGCCCCAGCATTTT,CASSSQGGNQPQHF,-,TRBV4-2,-,TRBJ1-5
TGTGCCAGCAGCTTGAGGGACAGGGGGCGGACGGGCGAGCAGTACTTC,CASSLRDRGRTGEQYF,TRBD1,TRBV5-6,few,TRBJ2-7
TGTGCCAGCAGCAGGTTGTCGCGGGGGGCGAACACCGGGGAGCTGTTTTTT,CASSRLSRGANTGELFF,TRBD2,TRBV7-3,many,TRBJ2-2
TGTGCCAGCAGCCCACCGGGACTACAGAACACCGGGGAGCTGTTTTTT,CASSPPGLQNTGELFF,TRBD2,TRBV7-3,many,TRBJ2-2
TGTGCCAGCAGCACTTCCCGACTAGCGGGAGCCGGGGATGAGCAGTTCTTC,CASSTSRLAGAGDEQFF,TRBD2,TRBV7-8,-,TRBJ2-1
TGCACCGGGACAGGGGTTACCTACGAGCAGTACTTC,CTGTGVTYEQYF,TRBD1,TRBV20-1,few,TRBJ2-7
TGCAGTGCTGACGGGACTAGCGGGAGCATTCGGGGTAGCACAGATACGCAGTATTTT,CSADGTSGSIRGSTDTQYF,TRBD2,TRBV20-1,many,TRBJ2-3
TGCAGTGCCTCCGACAGTCTAGCCAAAAACATTCAGTACTTC,CSASDSLAKNIQYF,-,TRBV20-1,few,TRBJ2-4
TGTGCCAGCAGCTTATATGATAGTAGCGGGATAACCTACGAGCAGTACTTC,CASSLYDSSGITYEQYF,TRBD2,TRBV5-6,many,TRBJ2-7